This TCR beta chain derives from a study of blood T cell repertoires in COVID-19. Overall study context: T cells, B-cell-depleted T cells, or PBMCs supplied cDNA or gDNA.

This clone was seen more than once but under ten times. In the authors' methods: Nucleated cell number was recorded as an estimate derived from reference gene primer amplification. Sequencing used immunoSEQ multiplex PCR; TCRdb keeps in-frame clones, though not all of them. The V and J calls and clone size were taken over from that table, and D and trimming were inferred from the DNA. The repertoire has 40,000 to 60,000 clones, under 70% of them found once; the top ten carry 8.8%. The sample taken for sequencing was peripheral blood. The receptor was isolated from a woman in her 70s with acute or convalescent COVID-19.

CDR3 nucleotides: TGTGCCTCAGGACCCTCGCGGGAGGGGACCCAGTACTTC. It specifies CASGPSREGTQYF. The chain carries TRBV18 and TRBJ2-5; 9 bases are shared with TRBD2. This CDR3 is built from 13 residues. V lost 11 bases and J lost 7; bases outside the gene matches: 11. Germline V gene data show CDR1 as KGHSH and CDR2 as LQKENI.